The present T cell receptor (beta chain) was sequenced within a study of blood T cell repertoires in COVID-19. Background on the study: Samples representing acute and convalescent COVID-19 were sourced from the United States, Italy and Spain. The cDNA or gDNA used as material had been derived from T cells, B-cell-depleted T cells, or PBMCs.

Per the study methods: The assay estimated nucleated cells by amplifying reference gene primers. Assay used: immunoSEQ multiplex PCR; TCRdb lists only in-frame clones, some missing. D and trimming were read from the DNA, whereas the V and J calls and clone size are those reported in that table. The sample carries roughly 50,000 clones, around four fifths recorded once. The V and J ends lost 6 bases and 4 bases, in that order; junction bases with no gene match: 7. Germline CDR1 and CDR2: SNHLY and FYNNEI. This CDR3 contains 14 residues. In its sample, this clone was seen once. The V call is TRBV2, the J call TRBJ1-1, with 8 bases identical to TRBD1. Sequenced material: peripheral blood. The source is a human donor in a cohort sampled during active COVID-19. CDR3 nucleotide sequence: TGTGCCAGCAGGGTGACAGGGGAGGGCACTGAAGCTTTCTTT. This gives the protein CASRVTGEGTEAFF.